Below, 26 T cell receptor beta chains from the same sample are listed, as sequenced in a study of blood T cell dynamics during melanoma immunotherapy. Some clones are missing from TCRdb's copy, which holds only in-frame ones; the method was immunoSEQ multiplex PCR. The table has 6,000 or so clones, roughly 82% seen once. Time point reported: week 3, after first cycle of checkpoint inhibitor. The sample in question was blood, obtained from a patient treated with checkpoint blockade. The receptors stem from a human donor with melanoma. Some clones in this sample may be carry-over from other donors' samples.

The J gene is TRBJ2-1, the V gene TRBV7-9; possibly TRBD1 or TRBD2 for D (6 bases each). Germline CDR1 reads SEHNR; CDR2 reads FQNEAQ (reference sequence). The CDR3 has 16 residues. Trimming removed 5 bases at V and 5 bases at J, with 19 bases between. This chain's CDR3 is CASSLTGAGPHNEQFF. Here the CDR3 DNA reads TGTGCCAGCAGCCTCACGGGGGCGGGACCTCACAATGAGCAGTTCTTC.

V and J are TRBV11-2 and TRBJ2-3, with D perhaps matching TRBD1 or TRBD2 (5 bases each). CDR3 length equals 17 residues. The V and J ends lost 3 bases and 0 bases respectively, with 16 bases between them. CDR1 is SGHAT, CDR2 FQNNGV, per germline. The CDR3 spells CASSLSGTMSSTDTQYF. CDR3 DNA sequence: TGTGCCAGCAGCTTGTCGGGGACGATGAGTAGCACAGATACGCAGTATTTT.

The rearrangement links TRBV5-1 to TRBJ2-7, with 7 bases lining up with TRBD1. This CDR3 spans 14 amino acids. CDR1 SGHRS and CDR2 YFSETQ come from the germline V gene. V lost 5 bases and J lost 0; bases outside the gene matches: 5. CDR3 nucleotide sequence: TGCGCCAGCAGTCGACAGGGAAGCTCCTACGAGCAGTACTTC. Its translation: CASSRQGSSYEQYF.

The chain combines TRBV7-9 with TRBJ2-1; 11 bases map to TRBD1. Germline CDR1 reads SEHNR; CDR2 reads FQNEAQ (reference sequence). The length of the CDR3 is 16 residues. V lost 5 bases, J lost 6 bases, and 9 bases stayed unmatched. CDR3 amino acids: CASSPYPGQGVNEQFF. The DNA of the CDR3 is TGTGCCAGCAGCCCGTATCCGGGACAGGGGGTCAATGAGCAGTTCTTC.

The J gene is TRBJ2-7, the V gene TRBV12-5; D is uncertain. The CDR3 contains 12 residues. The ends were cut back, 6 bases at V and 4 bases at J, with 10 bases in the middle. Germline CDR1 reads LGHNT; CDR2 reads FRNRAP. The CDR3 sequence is CASGGFIYEQYF. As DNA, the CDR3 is TGTGCTAGTGGGGGTTTTATATACGAGCAGTACTTC. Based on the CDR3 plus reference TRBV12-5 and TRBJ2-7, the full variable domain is DARVTQTPRHKVTEMGQEVTMRCQPILGHNTVFWYRQTMMQGLELLAYFRNRAPLDDSGMPKDRFSAEMPDATLATLKIQPSEPRDSAVYFCASGGFIYEQYFGPGTRLTVT.

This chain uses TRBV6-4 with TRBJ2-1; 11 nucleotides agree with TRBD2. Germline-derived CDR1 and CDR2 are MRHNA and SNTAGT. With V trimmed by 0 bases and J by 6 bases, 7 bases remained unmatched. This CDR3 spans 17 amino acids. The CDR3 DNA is TGTGCCAGCAGTGACTCCCTAGCGGGGGGCGGGGGCAATGAGCAGTTCTTC. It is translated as CASSDSLAGGGGNEQFF.

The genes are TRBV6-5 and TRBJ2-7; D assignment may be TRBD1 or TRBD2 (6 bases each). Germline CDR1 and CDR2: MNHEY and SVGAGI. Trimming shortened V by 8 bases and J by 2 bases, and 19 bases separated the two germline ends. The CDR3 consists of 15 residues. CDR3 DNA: TGTGCCAGCGGGACATTGGCGGGGCTTCCCTACGAGCAGTACTTC. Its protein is CASGTLAGLPYEQYF.

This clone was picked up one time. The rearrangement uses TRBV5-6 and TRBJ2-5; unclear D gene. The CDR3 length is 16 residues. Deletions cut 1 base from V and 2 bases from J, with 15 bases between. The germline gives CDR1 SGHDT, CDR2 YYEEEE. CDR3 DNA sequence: TGTGCCAGCAGCTTGTTAACAGAATACTTACAAGAGACCCAGTACTTC. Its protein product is CASSLLTEYLQETQYF.

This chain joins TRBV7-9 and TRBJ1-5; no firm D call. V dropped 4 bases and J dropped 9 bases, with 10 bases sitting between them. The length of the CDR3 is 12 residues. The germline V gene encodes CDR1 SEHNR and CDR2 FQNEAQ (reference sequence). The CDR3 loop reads CASSSGEGPQHF. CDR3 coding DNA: TGTGCCAGCAGCTCTGGAGAAGGGCCCCAGCATTTT.

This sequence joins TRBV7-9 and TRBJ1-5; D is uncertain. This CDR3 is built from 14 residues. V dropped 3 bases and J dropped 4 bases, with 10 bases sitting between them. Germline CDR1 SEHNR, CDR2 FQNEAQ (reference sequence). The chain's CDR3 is CASSFEGTNQPQHF. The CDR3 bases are TGTGCCAGCAGCTTTGAGGGTACAAATCAGCCCCAGCATTTT.

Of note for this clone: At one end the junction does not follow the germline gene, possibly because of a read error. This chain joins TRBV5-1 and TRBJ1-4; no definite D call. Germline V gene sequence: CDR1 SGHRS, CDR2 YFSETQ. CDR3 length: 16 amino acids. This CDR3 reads CASSFGLAGTNEKLVF. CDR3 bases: TGCGCCAGCAGCTTTGGGTTGGCAGGAACTAATGAAAAACTGGTTTTT.

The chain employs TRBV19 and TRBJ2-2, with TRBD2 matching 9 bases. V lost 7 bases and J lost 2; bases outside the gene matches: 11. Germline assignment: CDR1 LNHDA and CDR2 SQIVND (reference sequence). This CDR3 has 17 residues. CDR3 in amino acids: CASNFLAGLGNTGELFF. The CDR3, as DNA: TGTGCCAGTAACTTCCTAGCGGGACTAGGCAACACCGGGGAGCTGTTTTTT.

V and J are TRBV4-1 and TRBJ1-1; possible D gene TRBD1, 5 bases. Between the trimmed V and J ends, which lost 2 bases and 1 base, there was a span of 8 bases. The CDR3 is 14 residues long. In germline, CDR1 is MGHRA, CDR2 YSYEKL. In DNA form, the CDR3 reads TGCGCCAGCAGCCAAATGACAGCGAACACTGAAGCTTTCTTT. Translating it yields CASSQMTANTEAFF.

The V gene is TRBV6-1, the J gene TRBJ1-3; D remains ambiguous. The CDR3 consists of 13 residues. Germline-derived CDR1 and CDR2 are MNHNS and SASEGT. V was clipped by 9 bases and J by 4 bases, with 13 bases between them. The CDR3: CASLRTEGNTIYF. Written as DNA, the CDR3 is TGTGCCAGTCTACGTACAGAAGGAAACACCATATATTTT.

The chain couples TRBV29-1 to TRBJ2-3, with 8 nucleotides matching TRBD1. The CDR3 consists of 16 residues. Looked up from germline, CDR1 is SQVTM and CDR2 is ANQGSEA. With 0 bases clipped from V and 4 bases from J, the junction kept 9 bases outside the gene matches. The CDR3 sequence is CSVEDPDRGLPDTQYF. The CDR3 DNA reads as TGCAGCGTTGAAGATCCTGACAGGGGATTGCCAGATACGCAGTATTTT.

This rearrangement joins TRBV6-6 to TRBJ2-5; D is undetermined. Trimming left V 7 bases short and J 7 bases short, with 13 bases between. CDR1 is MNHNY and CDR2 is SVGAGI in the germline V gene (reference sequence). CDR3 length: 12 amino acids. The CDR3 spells CASTNPASTQYF. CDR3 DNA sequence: TGTGCCAGCACCAACCCCGCCTCGACCCAGTACTTC.

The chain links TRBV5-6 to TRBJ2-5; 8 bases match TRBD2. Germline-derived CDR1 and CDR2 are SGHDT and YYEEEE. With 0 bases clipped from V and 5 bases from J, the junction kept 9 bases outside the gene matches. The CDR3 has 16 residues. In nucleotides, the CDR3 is TGTGCCAGCAGCTTGGTGCAGCGGGGGCCCAGGGAGACCCAGTACTTC. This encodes CASSLVQRGPRETQYF.

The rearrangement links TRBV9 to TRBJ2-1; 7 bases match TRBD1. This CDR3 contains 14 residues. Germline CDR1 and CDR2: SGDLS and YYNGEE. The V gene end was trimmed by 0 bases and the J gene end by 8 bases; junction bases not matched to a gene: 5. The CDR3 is CASSVGDSGHEQFF. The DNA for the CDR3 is TGTGCCAGCAGCGTAGGGGACAGTGGTCATGAGCAGTTCTTC.

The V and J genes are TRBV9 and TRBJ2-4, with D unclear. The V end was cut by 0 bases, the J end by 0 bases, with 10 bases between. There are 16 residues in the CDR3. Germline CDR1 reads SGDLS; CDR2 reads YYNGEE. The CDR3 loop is CASSVDQRIAKNIQYF. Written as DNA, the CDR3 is TGTGCCAGCAGCGTAGATCAGCGAATAGCCAAAAACATTCAGTACTTC.

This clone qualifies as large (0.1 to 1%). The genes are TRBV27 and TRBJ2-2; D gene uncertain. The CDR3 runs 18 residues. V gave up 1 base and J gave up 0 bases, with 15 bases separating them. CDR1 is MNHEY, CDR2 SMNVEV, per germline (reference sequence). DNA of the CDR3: TGTGCCAGCAGTTTATTTCCTACGACGCGGCCGAACACCGGGGAGCTGTTTTTT. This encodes CASSLFPTTRPNTGELFF.

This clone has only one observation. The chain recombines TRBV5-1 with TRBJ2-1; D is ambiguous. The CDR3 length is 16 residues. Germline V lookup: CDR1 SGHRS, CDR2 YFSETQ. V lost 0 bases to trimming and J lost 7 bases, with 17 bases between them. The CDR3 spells CASSLEVRGKWNEQFF. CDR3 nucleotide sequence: TGCGCCAGCAGCTTGGAGGTGCGTGGAAAATGGAATGAGCAGTTCTTC.

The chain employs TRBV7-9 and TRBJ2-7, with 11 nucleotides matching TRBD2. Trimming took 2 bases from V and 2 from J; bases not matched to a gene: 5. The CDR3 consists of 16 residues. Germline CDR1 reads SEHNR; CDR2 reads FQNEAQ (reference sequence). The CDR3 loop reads CASSLRLAGGAYEQYF. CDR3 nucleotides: TGTGCCAGCAGCTTACGGCTAGCGGGGGGTGCCTACGAGCAGTACTTC.

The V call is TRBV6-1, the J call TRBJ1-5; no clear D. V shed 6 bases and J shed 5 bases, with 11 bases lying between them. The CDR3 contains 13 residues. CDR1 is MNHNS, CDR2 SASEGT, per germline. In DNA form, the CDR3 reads TGTGCCAGCAGCGAGCTTAGGGATCAGCCCCAGCATTTT. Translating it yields CASSELRDQPQHF.

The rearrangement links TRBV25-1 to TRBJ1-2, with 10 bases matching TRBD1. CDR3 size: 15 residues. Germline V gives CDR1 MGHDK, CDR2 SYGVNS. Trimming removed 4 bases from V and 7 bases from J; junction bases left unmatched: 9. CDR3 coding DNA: TGTGCCAGCAGTGCCCCGGGACAGGGGAATCCTGGCTACACCTTC. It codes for CASSAPGQGNPGYTF.

CDR3 protein: CASNGWSYYEQYF. In nucleotides, the CDR3 is TGTGCCAGCAATGGGTGGTCTTACTACGAGCAGTACTTC. The chain combines TRBV6-5 with TRBJ2-7; no clear D gene. From germline, CDR1 is MNHEY and CDR2 SVGAGI. V lost 7 bases, J lost 3 bases, and 13 bases lay in between. The CDR3 sequence is 13 residues long.

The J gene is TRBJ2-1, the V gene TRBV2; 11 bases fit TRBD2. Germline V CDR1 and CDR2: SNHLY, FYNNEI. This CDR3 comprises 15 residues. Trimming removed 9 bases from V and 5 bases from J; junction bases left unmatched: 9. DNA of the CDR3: TGTGCCAGGAGACTAGCGGGGCCCCGGAACAATGAGCAGTTCTTC. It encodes CARRLAGPRNNEQFF.